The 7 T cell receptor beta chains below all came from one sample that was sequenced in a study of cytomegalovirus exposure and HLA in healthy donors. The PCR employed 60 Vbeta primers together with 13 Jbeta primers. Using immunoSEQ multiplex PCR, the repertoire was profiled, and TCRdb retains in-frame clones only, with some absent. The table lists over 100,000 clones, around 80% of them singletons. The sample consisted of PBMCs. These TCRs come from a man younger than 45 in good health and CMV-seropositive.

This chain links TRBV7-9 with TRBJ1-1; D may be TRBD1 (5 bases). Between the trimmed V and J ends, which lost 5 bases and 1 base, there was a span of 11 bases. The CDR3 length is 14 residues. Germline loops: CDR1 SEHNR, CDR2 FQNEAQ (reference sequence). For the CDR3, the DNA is TGTGCCAGCAGCCACTCAGGGTGGAACACTGAAGCTTTCTTT. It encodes CASSHSGWNTEAFF. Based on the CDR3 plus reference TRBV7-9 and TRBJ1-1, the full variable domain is DTGVSQNPRHKITKRGQNVTFRCDPISEHNRLYWYRQTLGQGPEFLTYFQNEAQLEKSRLLSDRFSAERPKGSFSTLEIQRTEQGDSAMYLCASSHSGWNTEAFFGQGTRLTVV.

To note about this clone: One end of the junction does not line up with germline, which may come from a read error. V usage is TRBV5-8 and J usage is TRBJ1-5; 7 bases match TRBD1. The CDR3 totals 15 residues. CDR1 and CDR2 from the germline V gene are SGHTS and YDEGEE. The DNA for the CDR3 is TGTGCCGGCAGCTTACAGGGGTTTAGCAATCAGCCCCAGCATTTT. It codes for CAGSLQGFSNQPQHF.

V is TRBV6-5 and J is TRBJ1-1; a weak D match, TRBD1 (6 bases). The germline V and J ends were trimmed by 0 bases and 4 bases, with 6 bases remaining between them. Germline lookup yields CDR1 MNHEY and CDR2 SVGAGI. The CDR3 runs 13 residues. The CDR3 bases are TGTGCCAGCAGTTACTCGACAGGCACTGAAGCTTTCTTT. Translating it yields CASSYSTGTEAFF.

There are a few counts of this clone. This chain's CDR3 is CASSHPTLRDRAPYGYTF. For the CDR3, the DNA is TGCGCCAGCAGCCATCCCACCCTTAGGGACAGGGCCCCCTATGGCTACACCTTC. V usage is TRBV4-1 and J usage is TRBJ1-2; 9 positions match TRBD1. CDR1 is MGHRA, CDR2 YSYEKL, per germline. The CDR3 extends over 18 amino acids. J was trimmed by 4 bases and V by 3 bases; bases with no gene match: 15.

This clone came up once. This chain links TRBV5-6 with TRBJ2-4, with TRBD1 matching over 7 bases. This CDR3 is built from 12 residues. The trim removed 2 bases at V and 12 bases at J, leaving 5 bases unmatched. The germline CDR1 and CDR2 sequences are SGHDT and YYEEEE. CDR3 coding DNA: TGTGCCAGCAGCTTATCTGGGACAGATCAGTACTTC. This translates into CASSLSGTDQYF.

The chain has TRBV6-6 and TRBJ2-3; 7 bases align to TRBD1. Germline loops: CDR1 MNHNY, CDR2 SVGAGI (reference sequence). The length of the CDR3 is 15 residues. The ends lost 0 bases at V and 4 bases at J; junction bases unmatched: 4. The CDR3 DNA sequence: TGTGCCAGCAGTTACTCGACAGGGCCCGCAGATACGCAGTATTTT. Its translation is CASSYSTGPADTQYF.

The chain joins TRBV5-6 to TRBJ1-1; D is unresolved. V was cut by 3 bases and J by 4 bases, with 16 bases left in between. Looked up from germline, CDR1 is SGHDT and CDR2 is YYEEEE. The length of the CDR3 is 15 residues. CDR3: CASSSAGGRGTEAFF. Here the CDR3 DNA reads TGTGCCAGCAGCTCAGCGGGTGGGCGGGGCACTGAAGCTTTCTTT.